The text below deals with one T cell receptor beta chain. These data are taken from a study of blood T cells in healthy people across ages. PCR was performed a second time for about 7 to 11 cycles using a sample-barcoded 5' primer and a J-beta primer mix. MiXCR was run by TCRdb on the 5' RACE reads, yielding one entry per CDR3 protein. The sample holds 1.5 million to 2 million distinct CDR3 sequences, roughly two fifths seen once. Germline trimming cut 2 bases from V and 9 bases from J; bases unmatched to any gene: 12. The CDR3 loop spans 15 amino acids. The germline V gene has CDR1 MGHRA and CDR2 YSYEKL.

The chain is built from TRBV4-1 and TRBJ2-7; 8 nucleotides match TRBD1. The sample comprised blood. The sequence was collected from a human donor in good health. In nucleotides, the CDR3 is TGCGCCAGCAGCCAACTACCGACAGGGGAGTTCGGGCAGTACTTC. Encoded protein: CASSQLPTGEFGQYF.